This T cell receptor beta chain is drawn from a study of breast tumors, draining lymph nodes, adjacent tissues. This clonotype was seen at least ten times. Its antigen is currently unknown. The CDR3 sequence is 12 residues long. Trimming stripped 5 bases from V and 0 bases from J, with 4 bases between. Germline V lookup: CDR1 SEHNR, CDR2 FQNEAQ (reference sequence). The lymph nodes were axillary draining lymph nodes from breast cancer patients. TCRdb re-derived calls from the multiplex PCR reads in MiXCR, one entry per CDR3 protein. The data hold around 230,000 distinct CDR3 sequences, with less than 35% observed a single time. Study results and caveats: The lymph node origin of tumor T cells was framed as consistent with a hypothesis, not demonstrated.

This clonotype was sampled from a female donor with breast cancer. Some clones in this sample may be carry-over from other donors' samples. The rearrangement uses TRBV7-9 and TRBJ2-5, with unresolved D. Material: axillary lymph node tissue. The CDR3 sequence: CASSHNQETQYF. The CDR3 region has the DNA TGTGCCAGCAGCCACAACCAAGAGACCCAGTACTTC.